This record looks at one T cell receptor (beta chain) sequence and its context. What it binds is unknown. The data stem from a study of CD8 T cells in Susac syndrome. Study-wide points: It was acknowledged in the study that its TCR sequencing and HLA analysis involved a relatively small number of individuals.

Sequencing targeted TCR beta in T cells from blood (CD8+ and CD4+). TEMRA cells were FACS-enriched, unlike CD8+ and CD4+ T cells, which were negatively isolated. The V and J ends lost 1 base and 1 base respectively, with 3 bases between them. The CDR3 sequence is 13 residues long. The germline V gene encodes CDR1 KGHDR and CDR2 SFDVKD. Random hexamers were used to reverse transcribe the RNA input (about 0.45 to 1 ug). An immunoSEQ multiplex PCR generated amplified TCR beta CDR3 products spanning 54 Vbeta and 13 Jbeta. TCRdb used MiXCR to reprocess the immunoSEQ multiplex PCR reads, holding one entry per CDR3 protein. This sample has some 260,000 distinct CDR3 sequences, with roughly 95% found just once.

Sequencing was performed on CD4+ T cells from PBMCs. This chain joins TRBV24-1 and TRBJ1-1; D gene unclear. The receptor was derived from a human donor with multiple sclerosis. CDR3 coding DNA: TGTGCCACCAGTGATTTTACGAACACTGAAGCTTTCTTT. Translation: CATSDFTNTEAFF.